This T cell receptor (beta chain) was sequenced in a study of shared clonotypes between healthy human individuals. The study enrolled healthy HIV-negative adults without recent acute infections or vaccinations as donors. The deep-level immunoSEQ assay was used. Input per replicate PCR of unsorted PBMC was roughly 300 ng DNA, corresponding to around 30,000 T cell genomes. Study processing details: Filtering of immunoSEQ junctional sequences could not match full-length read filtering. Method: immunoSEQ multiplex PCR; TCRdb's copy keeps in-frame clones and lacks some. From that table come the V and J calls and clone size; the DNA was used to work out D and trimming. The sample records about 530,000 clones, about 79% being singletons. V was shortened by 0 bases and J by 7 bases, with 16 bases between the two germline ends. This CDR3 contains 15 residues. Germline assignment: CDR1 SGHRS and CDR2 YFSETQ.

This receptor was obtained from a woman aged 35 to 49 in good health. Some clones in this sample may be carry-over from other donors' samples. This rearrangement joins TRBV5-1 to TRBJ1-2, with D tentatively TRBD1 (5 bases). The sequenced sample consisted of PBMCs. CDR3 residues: CASSLGQGRITGYTF. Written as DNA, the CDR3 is TGCGCCAGCAGCTTGGGGCAGGGCCGAATCACTGGCTACACCTTC.